Each of the 21 T cell receptor beta chains below was sequenced from the same sample in a study of T cell responses to AZD1222 COVID-19 vaccine. TCRdb's copy holds only in-frame clones and misses some; the assay was immunoSEQ multiplex PCR. Of 170,000 or so clones detected, less than 95% appear once; the ten largest clones hold about 1.4%. The source was peripheral blood, collected on day 0 of AZD1222 vaccination. The receptors come from an adult in good health.

The table lists this clone with many counts. Other nucleotide sequences from this sample produce the same CDR3. The V gene is TRBV6-4, the J gene TRBJ2-3; 8 bases are a match to TRBD2. Trimming at V came to 0 bases and at J to 2 bases, leaving 1 base not matched to a gene. Germline V gene sequence: CDR1 MRHNA, CDR2 SNTAGT. The CDR3 totals 15 residues. The CDR3 is CASSDSGGATDTQYF. The CDR3 coding sequence is TGTGCCAGCAGTGACTCCGGGGGGGCCACAGATACGCAGTATTTT.

The J gene is TRBJ2-1, the V gene TRBV29-1; 13 nucleotides line up with TRBD2. Unmatched junction bases numbered 3, after V lost 6 bases and J lost 7 bases. Germline lookup yields CDR1 SQVTM and CDR2 ANQGSEA. This CDR3 comprises 13 residues. DNA of the CDR3: TGCAGCGTACTAGCGGGGGGGCTAAATGAGCAGTTCTTC. Encoded protein: CSVLAGGLNEQFF.

The V call is TRBV5-1, the J call TRBJ1-6; 7 bases align to TRBD1. The CDR3 runs 15 residues. Germline loops: CDR1 SGHRS, CDR2 YFSETQ. V gave up 4 bases and J gave up 7 bases; unmatched junction bases: 8. The CDR3: CASSQEDRLNSPLHF. CDR3 sequence (DNA): TGCGCCAGCAGCCAAGAGGACAGGTTGAATTCACCCCTCCACTTT.

The chain recombines TRBV10-2 with TRBJ2-1; the match to TRBD2 covers 9 bases. Germline lookup yields CDR1 WSHSY and CDR2 SAAADI. The CDR3 extends over 16 amino acids. With 0 bases clipped from V and 10 bases from J, the junction kept 10 bases outside the gene matches. DNA of the CDR3: TGCGCCAGCAGTGAGTCGGCGCGGGGGGGCGTTCCGGAGCAGTTCTTC. Translating gives CASSESARGGVPEQFF.

The CDR3 loop is CASSSGAPDTQYF. CDR3 nucleotides: TGTGCCAGCAGTTCCGGGGCCCCAGATACGCAGTATTTT. V gene TRBV28 combines with J gene TRBJ2-3, with D perhaps being TRBD1 or TRBD2 (5 bases each). The V gene's germline CDR1 is MDHEN and CDR2 SYDVKM. Trimming left V 4 bases short and J 4 bases short, with 9 bases between. CDR3 length: 13 residues.

This clone appeared a single time. This sequence joins TRBV30 and TRBJ1-5; 7 nucleotides line up with TRBD1. Germline CDR1 GTSNPN, CDR2 SVGIG (reference sequence). V shed 3 bases, J shed 5 bases, and the junction held 4 bases outside the gene matches. The CDR3 covers 13 residues. CDR3 loop: CAWSRGADQPQHF. DNA for the CDR3: TGTGCCTGGAGCAGGGGGGCTGATCAGCCCCAGCATTTT. Full variable domain (missing parts from reference TRBV30 and TRBJ1-5): SQTIHQWPATLVQPVGSPLSLECTVEGTSNPNLYWYRQAAGRGLQLLFYSVGIGQISSEVPQNLSASRPQDRQFILSSKKLLLSDSGFYLCAWSRGADQPQHFGDGTRLSIL.

This chain links TRBV11-2 with TRBJ1-6; possibly TRBD1 for D (6 bases). Germline-derived CDR1 and CDR2 are SGHAT and FQNNGV. The CDR3 has 17 residues. Deletions cut 0 bases from V and 7 bases from J, with 16 bases between. The chain's CDR3 is CASSLESSGQRNSPLHF. The CDR3 DNA follows: TGTGCCAGCAGCTTAGAGTCTAGCGGACAGCGAAATTCACCCCTCCACTTT.

This chain links TRBV7-3 with TRBJ1-2; possibly TRBD1 for D (5 bases). Germline CDR1 SGHTA, CDR2 FQGTGA. The V end was cut by 1 base, the J end by 5 bases, with 17 bases between. The CDR3 runs 16 residues. Here the CDR3 DNA reads TGTGCCAGCAGCTTAAGCGGGGCAGGGCCGATATATGGCTACACCTTC. Protein sequence: CASSLSGAGPIYGYTF.

The gene calls are TRBV19 and TRBJ2-5, with 12 nucleotides matching TRBD2. The CDR3 has 16 amino acids. Trimming cost V 3 bases and J 3 bases; bases outside gene matches: 5. Germline V CDR1 and CDR2: LNHDA, SQIVND (reference sequence). As DNA, the CDR3 is TGTGCCAGTAGTATCTCGGCTAGCGGGGGGGAAGAGACCCAGTACTTC. It yields the protein CASSISASGGEETQYF.

This clone was seen only a few times. This chain joins TRBV5-1 and TRBJ2-2; tentative D call: TRBD2 (5 bases). The CDR3 loop spans 16 amino acids. Germline lookup yields CDR1 SGHRS and CDR2 YFSETQ. Trimming stripped 1 base from V and 1 base from J, with 11 bases between. CDR3 in DNA: TGCGCCAGCAGCTTGTATGTAGCGATGAACACCGGGGAGCTGTTTTTT. It is translated as CASSLYVAMNTGELFF.

The chain is built from TRBV5-1 and TRBJ1-6, with D unclear. V was shortened by 4 bases and J by 0 bases, with 8 bases between the two germline ends. Germline CDR1 is SGHRS and CDR2 is YFSETQ. The CDR3 totals 15 residues. The CDR3 region is CASSTGTSYNSPLHF. CDR3 bases: TGCGCCAGCAGCACCGGAACCTCCTATAATTCACCCCTCCACTTT.

The rearrangement uses TRBV18 and TRBJ2-7, with 7 bases lining up with TRBD1. Germline V CDR1 and CDR2: KGHSH, LQKENI. There are 14 residues in the CDR3. V trimming: 0 bases; J trimming: 6 bases; junction bases outside the gene matches: 5. The DNA for the CDR3 is TGTGCCAGCTCACCACCGAGGGGGCTGGGCGAGCAGTACTTC. This codes for CASSPPRGLGEQYF.

The chain has TRBV6-5 and TRBJ1-2, with TRBD1 matching over 7 bases. The CDR3 sequence is 15 residues long. Trimming removed 0 bases from V and 4 bases from J; junction bases left unmatched: 5. Germline loops: CDR1 MNHEY, CDR2 SVGAGI. CDR3 in DNA: TGTGCCAGCAGTTACTCAGGGGGCAGCCTCTATGGCTACACCTTC. This gives the protein CASSYSGGSLYGYTF.

The chain links TRBV7-9 to TRBJ2-3; 8 bases line up with TRBD2. CDR1 SEHNR and CDR2 FQNEAQ come from the germline V gene (reference sequence). The CDR3 consists of 15 residues. V lost 6 bases and J lost 3; bases outside the gene matches: 8. DNA of the CDR3: TGTGCCAGCAGACCGGGAGGGCGGGATACAGATACGCAGTATTTT. Residues: CASRPGGRDTDTQYF.

The rearrangement uses TRBV30 and TRBJ1-2; D is undetermined. Trimming shortened V by 8 bases and J by 0 bases, and 13 bases separated the two germline ends. The V gene's germline CDR1 is GTSNPN and CDR2 SVGIG (reference sequence). The CDR3 is 13 amino acids. CDR3 protein: CAARGVSNYGYTF. DNA of the CDR3: TGTGCCGCCCGCGGGGTGTCTAACTATGGCTACACCTTC.

This sequence joins TRBV3-1 (or the pseudogene TRBV3-2) and TRBJ2-2, with D possibly TRBD1 on 6 matching bases. The CDR3 totals 17 residues. Trimming removed 8 bases from V and 7 bases from J, with 26 bases in between. CDR1 and CDR2 from the germline V gene are LGHDT and YNNKEL (reference sequence). CDR3 nucleotides: TGTGCCAGCTCCCTGGGGGACACCAAAATAAAACACGGGGAGCTGTTTTTT. It translates to CASSLGDTKIKHGELFF.

The J gene is TRBJ1-1, the V gene TRBV9; D not resolved. The CDR3 extends over 13 amino acids. Looked up from germline, CDR1 is SGDLS and CDR2 is YYNGEE. With 4 bases removed from V and 0 bases from J, the gap between germline ends came to 7 bases. The CDR3 DNA is TGTGCCAGCAGCCCCCGCGTGAACACTGAAGCTTTCTTT. Translated: CASSPRVNTEAFF.

This sequence joins TRBV24-1 and TRBJ2-1; maybe TRBD1 (5 bases). The V and J ends lost 7 bases and 3 bases respectively, with 15 bases between them. Per germline, CDR1 KGHDR and CDR2 SFDVKD. This CDR3 spans 15 amino acids. The DNA for the CDR3 is TGTGCCACCAGCCGGCAGGGTGACAACTACAATGAGCAGTTCTTC. Its protein product is CATSRQGDNYNEQFF.

V gene TRBV9 combines with J gene TRBJ1-1, with 7 bases that match TRBD1. CDR3 size: 13 residues. Germline CDR1 is SGDLS and CDR2 is YYNGEE. The junction had 2 bases not matched to a gene; V was cut back by 3 bases and J by 3 bases. The CDR3 bases are TGTGCCAGCAGCGAGGGGGCTGACACTGAAGCTTTCTTT. Its protein is CASSEGADTEAFF.

The chain employs TRBV3-1 (or the pseudogene TRBV3-2) and TRBJ2-7, with D possibly called TRBD1 or TRBD2 (5 bases each). V dropped 4 bases and J dropped 7 bases, with 14 bases sitting between them. The CDR3 spans 13 residues. Looked up from germline, CDR1 is LGHDT and CDR2 is YNNKEL (reference sequence). The CDR3, as DNA: TGTGCCAGCAGCCTGGGGACGGATTGGGAGCAGTACTTC. Translated, it gives CASSLGTDWEQYF.

By proportion, this clone is medium-sized. V and J are TRBV2 and TRBJ1-3; 9 bases align to TRBD1. The junction had 6 bases not matched to a gene; V was cut back by 0 bases and J by 6 bases. The CDR3 loop spans 16 amino acids. Germline V CDR1 and CDR2: SNHLY, FYNNEI. Here the CDR3 DNA reads TGTGCCAGCAGTGAAGCAACAGGGGGCATTTTAAACACCATATATTTT. Translated: CASSEATGGILNTIYF.